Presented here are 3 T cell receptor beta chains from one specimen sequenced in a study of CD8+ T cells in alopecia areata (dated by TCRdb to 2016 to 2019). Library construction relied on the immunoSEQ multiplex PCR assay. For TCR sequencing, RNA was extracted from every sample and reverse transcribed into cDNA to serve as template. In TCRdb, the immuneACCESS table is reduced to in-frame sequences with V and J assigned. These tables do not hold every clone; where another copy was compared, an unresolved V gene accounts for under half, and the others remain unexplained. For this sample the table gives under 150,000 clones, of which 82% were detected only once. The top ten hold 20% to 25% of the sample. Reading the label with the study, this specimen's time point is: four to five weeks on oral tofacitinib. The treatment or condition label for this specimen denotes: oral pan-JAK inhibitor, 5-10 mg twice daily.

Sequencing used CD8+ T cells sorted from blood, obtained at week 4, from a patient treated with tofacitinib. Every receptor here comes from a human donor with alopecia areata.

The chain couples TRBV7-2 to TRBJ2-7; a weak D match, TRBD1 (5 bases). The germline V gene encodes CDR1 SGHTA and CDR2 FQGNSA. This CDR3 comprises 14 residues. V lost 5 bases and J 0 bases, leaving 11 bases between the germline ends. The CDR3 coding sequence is TGTGCCAGCAGCCCCCAGGACACCTCCTACGAGCAGTACTTC. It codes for CASSPQDTSYEQYF.

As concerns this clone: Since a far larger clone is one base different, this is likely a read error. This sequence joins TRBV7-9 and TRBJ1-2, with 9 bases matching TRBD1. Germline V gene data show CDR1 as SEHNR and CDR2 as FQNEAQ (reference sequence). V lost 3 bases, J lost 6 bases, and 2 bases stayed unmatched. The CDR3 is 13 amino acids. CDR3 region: CASSFGTGNGYTF. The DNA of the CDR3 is TGTGCCAGCAGCTTTGGGACAGGGAATGGCTACACCTTC.

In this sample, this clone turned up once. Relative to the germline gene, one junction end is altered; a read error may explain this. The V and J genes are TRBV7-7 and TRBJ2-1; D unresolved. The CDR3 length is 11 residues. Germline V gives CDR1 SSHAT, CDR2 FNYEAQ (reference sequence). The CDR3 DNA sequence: TGTGCTAGCAGCTTGGACAATGAGCAGTTCTTC. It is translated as CASSLDNEQFF.